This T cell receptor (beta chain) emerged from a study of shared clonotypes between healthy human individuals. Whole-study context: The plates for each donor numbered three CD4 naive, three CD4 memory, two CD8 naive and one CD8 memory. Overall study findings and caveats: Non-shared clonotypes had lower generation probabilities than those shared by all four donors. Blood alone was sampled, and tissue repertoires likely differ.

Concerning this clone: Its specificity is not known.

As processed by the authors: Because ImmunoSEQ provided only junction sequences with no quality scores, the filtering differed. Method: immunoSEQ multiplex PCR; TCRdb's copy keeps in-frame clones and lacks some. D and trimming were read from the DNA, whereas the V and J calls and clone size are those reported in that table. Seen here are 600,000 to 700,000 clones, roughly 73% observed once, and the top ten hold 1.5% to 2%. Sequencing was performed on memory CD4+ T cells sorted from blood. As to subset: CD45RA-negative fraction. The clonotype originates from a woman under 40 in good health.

CDR3 sequence: CASSLQQGAANYGYTF. CDR3 DNA sequence: TGCGCCAGCAGCTTACAACAGGGCGCGGCTAACTATGGCTACACCTTC. The chain links TRBV5-1 to TRBJ1-2; weak D call: TRBD1 (6 bases). From germline, CDR1 is SGHRS and CDR2 YFSETQ. The CDR3 sequence is 16 residues long. Trimming stripped 2 bases from V and 0 bases from J, with 14 bases between.